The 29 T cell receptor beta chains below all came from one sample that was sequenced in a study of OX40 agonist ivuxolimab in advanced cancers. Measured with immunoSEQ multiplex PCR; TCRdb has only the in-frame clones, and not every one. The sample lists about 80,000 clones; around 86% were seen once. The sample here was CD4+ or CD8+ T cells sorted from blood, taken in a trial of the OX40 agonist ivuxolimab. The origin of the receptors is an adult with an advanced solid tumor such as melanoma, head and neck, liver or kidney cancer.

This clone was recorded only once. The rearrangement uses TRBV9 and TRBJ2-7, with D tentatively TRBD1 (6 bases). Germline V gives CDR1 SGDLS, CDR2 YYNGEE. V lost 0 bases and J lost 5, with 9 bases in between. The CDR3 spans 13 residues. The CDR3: CASSVGRGDEQYF. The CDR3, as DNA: TGTGCCAGCAGCGTAGGCAGGGGCGACGAGCAGTACTTC.

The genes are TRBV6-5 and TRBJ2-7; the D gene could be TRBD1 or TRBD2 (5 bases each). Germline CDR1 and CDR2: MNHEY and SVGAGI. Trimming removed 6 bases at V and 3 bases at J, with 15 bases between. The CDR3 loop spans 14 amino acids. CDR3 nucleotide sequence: TGTGCCAGCAGGAAAAACCGGGACCACTACGAGCAGTACTTC. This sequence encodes CASRKNRDHYEQYF.

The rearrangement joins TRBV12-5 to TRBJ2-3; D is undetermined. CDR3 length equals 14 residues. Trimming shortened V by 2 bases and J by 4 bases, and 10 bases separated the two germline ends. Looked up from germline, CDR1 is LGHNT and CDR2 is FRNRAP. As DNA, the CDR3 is TGTGCTAGTGGTTTGCAGGTTGGGGCAGATACGCAGTATTTT. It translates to CASGLQVGADTQYF.

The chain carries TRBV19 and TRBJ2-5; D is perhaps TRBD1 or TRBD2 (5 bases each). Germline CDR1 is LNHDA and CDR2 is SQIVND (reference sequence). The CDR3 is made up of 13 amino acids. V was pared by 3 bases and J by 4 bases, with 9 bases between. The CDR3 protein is CASSIQGVETQYF. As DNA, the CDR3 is TGTGCCAGTAGTATCCAGGGAGTAGAGACCCAGTACTTC. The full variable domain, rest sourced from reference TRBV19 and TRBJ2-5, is DGGITQSPKYLFRKEGQNVTLSCEQNLNHDAMYWYRQDPGQGLRLIYYSQIVNDFQKGDIAEGYSVSREKKESFPLTVTSAQKNPTAFYLCASSIQGVETQYFGPGTRLLVL.

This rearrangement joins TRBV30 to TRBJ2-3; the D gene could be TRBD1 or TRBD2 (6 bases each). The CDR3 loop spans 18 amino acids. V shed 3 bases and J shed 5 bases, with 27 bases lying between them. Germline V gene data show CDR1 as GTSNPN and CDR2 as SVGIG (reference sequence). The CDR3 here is CAWRRGKWSGGGEDTQYF. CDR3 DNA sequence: TGTGCCTGGAGAAGGGGCAAGTGGTCCGGGGGCGGTGAAGATACGCAGTATTTT.

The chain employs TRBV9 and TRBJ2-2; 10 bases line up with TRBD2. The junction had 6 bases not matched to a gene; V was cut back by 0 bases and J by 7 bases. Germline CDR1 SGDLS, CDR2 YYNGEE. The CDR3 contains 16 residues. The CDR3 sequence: CASSVGAGGPDGELFF. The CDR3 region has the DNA TGTGCCAGCAGCGTAGGAGCGGGAGGGCCCGACGGGGAGCTGTTTTTT.

The CDR3 sequence: CATSIGQGAEAFF. The CDR3 DNA reads TGTGCCACCAGCATAGGACAGGGGGCTGAAGCTTTCTTT. The chain recombines TRBV15 with TRBJ1-1, with TRBD1 matching over 10 bases. Germline V gives CDR1 LNHNV, CDR2 YYDKDF (reference sequence). With V trimmed by 4 bases and J by 6 bases, 2 bases remained unmatched. The CDR3 is 13 amino acids.

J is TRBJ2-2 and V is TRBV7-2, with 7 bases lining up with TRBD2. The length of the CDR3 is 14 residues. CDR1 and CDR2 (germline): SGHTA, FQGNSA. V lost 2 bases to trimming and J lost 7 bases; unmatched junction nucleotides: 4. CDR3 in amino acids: CASSLTGTIGELFF. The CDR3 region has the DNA TGTGCCAGCAGCTTAACCGGGACTATCGGGGAGCTGTTTTTT.

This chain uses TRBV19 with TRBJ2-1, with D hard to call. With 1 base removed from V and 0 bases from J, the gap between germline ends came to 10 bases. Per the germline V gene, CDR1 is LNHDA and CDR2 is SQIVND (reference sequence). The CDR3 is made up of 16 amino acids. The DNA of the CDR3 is TGTGCCAGTAGTATAGGTCCCAGCAGCTCCTACAATGAGCAGTTCTTC. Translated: CASSIGPSSSYNEQFF.

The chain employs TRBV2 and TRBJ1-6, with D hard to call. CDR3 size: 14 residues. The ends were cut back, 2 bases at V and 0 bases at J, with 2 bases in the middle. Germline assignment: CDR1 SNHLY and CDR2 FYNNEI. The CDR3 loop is CASSESSYNSPLHF. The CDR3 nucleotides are TGTGCCAGCAGTGAAAGCTCCTATAATTCACCCCTCCACTTT.

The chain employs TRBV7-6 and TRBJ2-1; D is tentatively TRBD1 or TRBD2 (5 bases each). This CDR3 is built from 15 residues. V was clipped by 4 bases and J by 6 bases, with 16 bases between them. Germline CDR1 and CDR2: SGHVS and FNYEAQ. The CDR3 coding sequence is TGTGCCAGCAGCTCCTCCGGGGCCTCAACCAATGAGCAGTTCTTC. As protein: CASSSSGASTNEQFF.

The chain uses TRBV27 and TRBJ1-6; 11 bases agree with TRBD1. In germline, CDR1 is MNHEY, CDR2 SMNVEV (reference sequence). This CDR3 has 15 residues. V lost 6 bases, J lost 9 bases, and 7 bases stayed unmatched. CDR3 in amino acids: CASSPRTGGTSPLHF. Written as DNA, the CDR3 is TGTGCCAGCAGCCCGAGGACAGGGGGCACTTCACCCCTCCACTTT.

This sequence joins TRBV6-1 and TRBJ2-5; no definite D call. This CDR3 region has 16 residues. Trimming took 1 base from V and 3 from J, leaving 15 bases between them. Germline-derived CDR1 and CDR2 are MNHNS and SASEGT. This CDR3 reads CASSEGWAVREETQYF. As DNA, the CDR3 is TGTGCCAGCAGTGAAGGCTGGGCTGTCCGGGAAGAGACCCAGTACTTC.

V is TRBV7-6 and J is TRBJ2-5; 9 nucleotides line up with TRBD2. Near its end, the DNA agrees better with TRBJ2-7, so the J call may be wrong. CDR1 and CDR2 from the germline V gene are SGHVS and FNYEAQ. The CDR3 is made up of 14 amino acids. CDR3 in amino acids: CASSHASGTYEQYF. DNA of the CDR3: TGTGCCAGCAGCCACGCTAGCGGGACCTACGAGCAGTACTTC.

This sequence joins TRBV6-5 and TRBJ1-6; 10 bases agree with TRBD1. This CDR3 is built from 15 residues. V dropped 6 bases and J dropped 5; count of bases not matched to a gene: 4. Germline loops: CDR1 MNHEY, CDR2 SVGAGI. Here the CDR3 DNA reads TGTGCCAGCAGGCCGGGACAGGGGAATAATTCACCCCTCCACTTT. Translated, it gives CASRPGQGNNSPLHF.

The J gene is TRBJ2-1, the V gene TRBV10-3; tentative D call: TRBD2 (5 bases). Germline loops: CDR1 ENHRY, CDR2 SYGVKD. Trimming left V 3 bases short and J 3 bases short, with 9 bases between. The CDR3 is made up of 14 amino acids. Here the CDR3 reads CAISEPSNYNEQFF. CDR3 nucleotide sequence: TGTGCCATCAGTGAACCTAGCAACTACAATGAGCAGTTCTTC.

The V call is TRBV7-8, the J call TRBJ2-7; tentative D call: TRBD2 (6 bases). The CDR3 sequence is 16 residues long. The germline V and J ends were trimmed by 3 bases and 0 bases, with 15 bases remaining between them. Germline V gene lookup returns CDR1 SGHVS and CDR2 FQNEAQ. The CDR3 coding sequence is TGTGCCAGCAGCTTTAGAGCGGGCGGGTCCTCCTACGAGCAGTACTTC. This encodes CASSFRAGGSSYEQYF.

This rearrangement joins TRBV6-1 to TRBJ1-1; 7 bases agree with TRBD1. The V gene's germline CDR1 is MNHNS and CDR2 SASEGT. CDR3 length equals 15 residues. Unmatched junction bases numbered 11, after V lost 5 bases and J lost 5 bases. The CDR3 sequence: CASSSGRGRGTEAFF. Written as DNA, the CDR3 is TGTGCCAGCAGTTCGGGACGAGGCAGGGGGACTGAAGCTTTCTTT.

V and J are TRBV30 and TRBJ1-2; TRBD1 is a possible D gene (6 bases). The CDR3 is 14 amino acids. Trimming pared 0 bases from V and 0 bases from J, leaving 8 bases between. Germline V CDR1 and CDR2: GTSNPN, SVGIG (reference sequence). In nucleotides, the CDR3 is TGTGCCTGGAGTGTTGGGGGCTCTAACTATGGCTACACCTTC. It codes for CAWSVGGSNYGYTF.

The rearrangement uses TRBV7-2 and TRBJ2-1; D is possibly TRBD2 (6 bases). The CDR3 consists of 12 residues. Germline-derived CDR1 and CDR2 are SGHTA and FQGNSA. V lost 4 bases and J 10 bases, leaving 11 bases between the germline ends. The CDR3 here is CASSSSGWEQFF. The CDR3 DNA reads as TGTGCCAGCAGCTCCAGCGGGTGGGAGCAGTTCTTC.

The chain's CDR3 is CASSRRDRVTGELFF. The CDR3 nucleotides read TGTGCCAGCAGCCGACGGGACAGGGTAACCGGGGAGCTGTTTTTT. The chain uses TRBV7-2 and TRBJ2-2, with 9 nucleotides matching TRBD1. Germline loops: CDR1 SGHTA, CDR2 FQGNSA. CDR3 length: 15 residues. The V gene end was trimmed by 5 bases and the J gene end by 5 bases; junction bases not matched to a gene: 6.

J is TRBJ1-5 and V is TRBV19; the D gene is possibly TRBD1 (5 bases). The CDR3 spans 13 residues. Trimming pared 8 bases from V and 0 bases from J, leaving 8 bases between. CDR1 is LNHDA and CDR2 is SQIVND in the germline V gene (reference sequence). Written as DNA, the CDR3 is TGTGCCAGTGAACAGGATAGCAATCAGCCCCAGCATTTT. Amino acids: CASEQDSNQPQHF.

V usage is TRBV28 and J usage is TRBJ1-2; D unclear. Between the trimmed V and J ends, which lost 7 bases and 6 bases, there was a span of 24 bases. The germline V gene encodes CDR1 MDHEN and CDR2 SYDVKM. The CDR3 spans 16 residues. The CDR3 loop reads CASTIGMWAPMDGYTF. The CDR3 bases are TGTGCCAGCACCATTGGTATGTGGGCCCCGATGGATGGCTACACCTTC.

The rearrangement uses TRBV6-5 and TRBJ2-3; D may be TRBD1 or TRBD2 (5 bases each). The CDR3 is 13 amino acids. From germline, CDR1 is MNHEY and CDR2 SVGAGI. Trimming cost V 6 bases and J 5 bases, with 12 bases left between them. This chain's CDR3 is CASRPWGKDTQYF. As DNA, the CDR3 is TGTGCCAGCAGGCCATGGGGGAAAGATACGCAGTATTTT.

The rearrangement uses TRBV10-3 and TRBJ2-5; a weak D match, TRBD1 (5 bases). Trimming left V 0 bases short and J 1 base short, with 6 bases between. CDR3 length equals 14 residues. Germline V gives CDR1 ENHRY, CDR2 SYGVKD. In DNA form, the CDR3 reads TGTGCCATCAGTGAGTCTACAGGCCAAGAGACCCAGTACTTC. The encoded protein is CAISESTGQETQYF.

CDR3: CASSLQGAKTEAFF. The CDR3 DNA reads as TGTGCCAGCAGTCTACAGGGGGCAAAAACTGAAGCTTTCTTT. V usage is TRBV28 and J usage is TRBJ1-1; 9 positions match TRBD1. CDR3 length: 14 amino acids. CDR1 MDHEN and CDR2 SYDVKM come from the germline V gene. The V segment lost 5 bases and the J segment 5 bases; nucleotides outside the gene matches: 6.

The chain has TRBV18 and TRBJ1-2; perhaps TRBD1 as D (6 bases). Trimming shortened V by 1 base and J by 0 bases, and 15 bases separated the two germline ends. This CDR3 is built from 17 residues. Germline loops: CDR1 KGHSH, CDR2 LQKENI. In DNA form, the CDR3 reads TGTGCCAGCTCACCACGGGACCCAGGGGTGGCTAACTATGGCTACACCTTC. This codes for CASSPRDPGVANYGYTF.

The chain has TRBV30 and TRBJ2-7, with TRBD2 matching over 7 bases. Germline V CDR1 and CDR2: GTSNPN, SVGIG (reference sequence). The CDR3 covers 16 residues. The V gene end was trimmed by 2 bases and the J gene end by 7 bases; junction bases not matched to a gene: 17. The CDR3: CAWSYFTGGLLREQYF. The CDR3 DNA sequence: TGTGCCTGGAGTTACTTCACGGGGGGTTTACTACGGGAGCAGTACTTC.

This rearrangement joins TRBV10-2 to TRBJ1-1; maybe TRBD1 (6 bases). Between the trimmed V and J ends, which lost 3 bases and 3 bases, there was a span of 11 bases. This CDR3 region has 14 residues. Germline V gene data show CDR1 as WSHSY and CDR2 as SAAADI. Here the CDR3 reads CASSDPGEHTEAFF. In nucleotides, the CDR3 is TGCGCCAGCAGTGATCCAGGGGAGCACACTGAAGCTTTCTTT.